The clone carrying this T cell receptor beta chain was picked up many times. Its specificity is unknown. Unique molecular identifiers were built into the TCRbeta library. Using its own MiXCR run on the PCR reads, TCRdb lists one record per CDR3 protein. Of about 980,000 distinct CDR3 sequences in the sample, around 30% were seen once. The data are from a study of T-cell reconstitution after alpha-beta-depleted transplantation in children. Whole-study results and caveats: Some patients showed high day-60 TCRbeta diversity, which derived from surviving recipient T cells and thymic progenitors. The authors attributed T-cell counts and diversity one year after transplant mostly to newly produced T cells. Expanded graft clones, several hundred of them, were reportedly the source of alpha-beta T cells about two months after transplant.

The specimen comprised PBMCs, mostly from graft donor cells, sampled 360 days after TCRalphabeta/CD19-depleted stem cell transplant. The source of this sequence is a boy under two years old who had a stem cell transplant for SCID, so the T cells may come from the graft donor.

The CDR3 DNA reads as TGTGCCAGCAGTTTAGTGGCTAGCGGAGAGCAGTACTTC. Translated, it gives CASSLVASGEQYF. This chain joins TRBV12-3 or TRBV12-4 and TRBJ2-7; TRBD2 matches 7 bases. There are 13 residues in the CDR3. The V gene end was trimmed by 1 base and the J gene end by 7 bases; junction bases not matched to a gene: 4.